A single T cell receptor (beta chain) is shown here with its context. Antigen: not known. These data originate in a study of cytomegalovirus exposure and HLA in healthy donors. On the study more broadly: The platform used for the 120 or so validation repertoires matched that of the roughly 720 first-cohort repertoires, a later analysis reported. Study findings and constraints: According to the study, roughly 160 TCR beta chains were cytomegalovirus-associated. Most TCR sequences proved rare, with some public TCRs found in many donors.

TCRdb keeps only in-frame clones here, not all; method: immunoSEQ multiplex PCR. The sample holds over 35,000 clones, 90% to 95% seen once. Sequenced input: PBMCs. This receptor was taken from a man between 18 and 35 years old in good health and CMV-seronegative.

The CDR3 loop is CASSLGLQGSSYEQYF. The CDR3 nucleotides read TGTGCCAGCAGCTTAGGTCTGCAGGGGAGCTCCTACGAGCAGTACTTC. The V and J genes are TRBV7-9 and TRBJ2-7, with D tentatively TRBD1 (6 bases). V shed 1 base and J shed 0 bases, with 13 bases lying between them. CDR3 length equals 16 residues. CDR1 and CDR2 (germline): SEHNR, FQNEAQ (reference sequence).